Following are 17 T cell receptor beta chains from one sample sequenced in a study of cytotoxic CD8 clonotypes in ibrutinib-treated CLL. Sequencing used immunoSEQ multiplex PCR; TCRdb keeps in-frame clones, though not all of them. This sample yields some 65,000 clones, of which approximately 54% are seen a single time; roughly 14% belongs to the top ten. The sequencing here drew on PBMCs, taken after 12 months of ibrutinib treatment. These TCRs come from a human donor with chronic lymphocytic leukemia.

The rearrangement joins TRBV19 to TRBJ2-1; 7 nucleotides line up with TRBD2. This CDR3 is built from 14 residues. J lost 9 bases, V lost 10 bases, and 15 bases had no gene match. Germline CDR1 reads LNHDA; CDR2 reads SQIVND (reference sequence). The CDR3 DNA is TGTGCCACAAAGCACTGGACTAGTTTGAGTGAGCAGTTCTTC. Protein sequence: CATKHWTSLSEQFF.

The J gene is TRBJ2-1, the V gene TRBV25-1; the D call may be TRBD1 or TRBD2 (5 bases each). CDR3 length: 11 amino acids. V was pared by 4 bases and J by 7 bases, with 5 bases between. Germline assignment: CDR1 MGHDK and CDR2 SYGVNS. The CDR3 nucleotides are TGTGCCAGCAGTGGGGGGAATGAGCAGTTCTTC. Residues: CASSGGNEQFF.

This clone showed up many times. The chain couples TRBV30 to TRBJ1-2; D gene unclear. V was cut by 1 base and J by 1 base, with 7 bases left in between. The germline V gene encodes CDR1 GTSNPN and CDR2 SVGIG (reference sequence). The CDR3 spans 13 residues. The CDR3 protein is CAWSDRFNYGYTF. CDR3 DNA sequence: TGTGCCTGGAGTGACAGATTTAACTATGGCTACACCTTC.

The CDR3: CASSFLVGDSYEQYF. The CDR3 DNA is TGCGCCAGCAGCTTTTTAGTTGGCGACTCCTACGAGCAGTACTTC. V is TRBV5-1 and J is TRBJ2-7; D call uncertain. This CDR3 has 15 amino acids. Looked up from germline, CDR1 is SGHRS and CDR2 is YFSETQ. V dropped 2 bases and J dropped 0 bases, with 12 bases sitting between them.

The CDR3 loop reads CASSLVQGLLLTEAFF. CDR3 nucleotides: TGTGCCAGCAGCTTAGTCCAGGGGCTCTTACTCACTGAAGCTTTCTTT. This chain links TRBV13 with TRBJ1-1, with D tentatively TRBD1 (6 bases). Germline assignment: CDR1 PRHDT and CDR2 FYEKMQ (reference sequence). The CDR3 runs to 16 residues. Trimming stripped 1 base from V and 4 bases from J, with 16 bases between.

This clone appeared once. The gene calls are TRBV7-2 and TRBJ2-2, with 9 nucleotides matching TRBD2. This CDR3 spans 16 amino acids. The germline V gene encodes CDR1 SGHTA and CDR2 FQGNSA. The V gene end was trimmed by 2 bases and the J gene end by 5 bases; junction bases not matched to a gene: 6. The CDR3 sequence is CASSLYSGLATGELFF. The DNA of the CDR3 is TGTGCCAGCAGCTTATATTCGGGACTAGCTACCGGGGAGCTGTTTTTT.

The chain carries TRBV6-6 and TRBJ2-5; D possibly corresponds to TRBD2 (5 bases). Germline V lookup: CDR1 MNHNY, CDR2 SVGAGI (reference sequence). V shed 1 base and J shed 5 bases, with 17 bases lying between them. The CDR3 is made up of 16 amino acids. The CDR3 protein is CASSYFETGFRETQYF. The CDR3, as DNA: TGTGCCAGCAGTTACTTTGAAACGGGGTTTCGGGAGACCCAGTACTTC.

This clone turned up a few times. This sequence joins TRBV28 and TRBJ2-2, with 10 bases that match TRBD2. J gave up 8 bases and V 2 bases, and 2 bases lay outside the gene matches. Germline CDR1 reads MDHEN; CDR2 reads SYDVKM. The CDR3 sequence is 14 residues long. For the CDR3, the DNA is TGTGCCAGCAGTTTACAACTAGCGGGGGGGGAGCTGTTTTTT. Its translation is CASSLQLAGGELFF.

This sequence joins TRBV19 and TRBJ2-1; D is perhaps TRBD2 (7 bases). V was shortened by 7 bases and J by 7 bases, with 20 bases between the two germline ends. CDR1 is LNHDA, CDR2 SQIVND, per germline (reference sequence). There are 15 residues in the CDR3. DNA for the CDR3: TGTGCCAGTACGTGGCGGGGGCACTCGGGAAATGAGCAGTTCTTC. Residues: CASTWRGHSGNEQFF.

The V call is TRBV28, the J call TRBJ1-5; 12 bases match TRBD1. The V gene end was trimmed by 6 bases and the J gene end by 4 bases; junction bases not matched to a gene: 10. Per the germline V gene, CDR1 is MDHEN and CDR2 is SYDVKM. There are 17 residues in the CDR3. This chain's CDR3 is CASRPTAGQGANQPQHF. Written as DNA, the CDR3 is TGTGCCAGCAGACCCACGGCGGGACAGGGGGCGAATCAGCCCCAGCATTTT.

V is TRBV14 and J is TRBJ2-7; no definite D call. Germline CDR1 and CDR2: SGHDN and FVKESK. With 5 bases removed from V and 7 bases from J, the gap between germline ends came to 9 bases. This CDR3 has 11 amino acids. CDR3 region: CASSSVGEQYF. The CDR3 DNA sequence: TGTGCCAGCAGCTCAGTTGGGGAGCAGTACTTC.

The rearrangement uses TRBV5-1 and TRBJ2-1; D remains unclear. There are 13 residues in the CDR3. V was cut by 0 bases and J by 1 base, with 2 bases left in between. The germline V gene encodes CDR1 SGHRS and CDR2 YFSETQ. The chain's CDR3 is CASSLVSYNEQFF. In DNA form, the CDR3 reads TGCGCCAGCAGCTTGGTGTCCTACAATGAGCAGTTCTTC.

The V gene is TRBV18, the J gene TRBJ1-5, with D unclear. In germline, CDR1 is KGHSH, CDR2 LQKENI. This CDR3 region has 15 residues. V lost 2 bases and J lost 1, with 9 bases in between. The CDR3: CASSPSGVSNQPQHF. The CDR3 nucleotides are TGTGCCAGCTCACCATCAGGTGTAAGCAATCAGCCCCAGCATTTT.

V gene TRBV19 combines with J gene TRBJ1-1, with TRBD1 matching over 8 bases. The CDR3 spans 14 residues. The ends lost 5 bases at V and 1 base at J; junction bases unmatched: 3. Germline V lookup: CDR1 LNHDA, CDR2 SQIVND (reference sequence). The CDR3 DNA sequence: TGTGCCAGTAGTCAGGACAGGGCGAACACTGAAGCTTTCTTT. Translated, it gives CASSQDRANTEAFF.

The chain couples TRBV27 to TRBJ2-2, with 10 bases that match TRBD1. The CDR3 has 16 amino acids. V trimming: 5 bases; J trimming: 4 bases; junction bases outside the gene matches: 7. In germline, CDR1 is MNHEY, CDR2 SMNVEV (reference sequence). The chain's CDR3 is CASSRRQGAGTGELFF. The CDR3 DNA follows: TGTGCCAGCAGTCGCCGACAGGGGGCAGGCACCGGGGAGCTGTTTTTT.

This chain joins TRBV29-1 and TRBJ2-5; D not certain. The CDR3 loop spans 14 amino acids. Trimming cost V 4 bases and J 1 base, with 13 bases left between them. Germline CDR1 reads SQVTM; CDR2 reads ANQGSEA. The CDR3 coding sequence is TGCAGCGTTGGATCAGGCGGCATCCAAGAGACCCAGTACTTC. This codes for CSVGSGGIQETQYF. Full variable domain (missing parts from reference TRBV29-1 and TRBJ2-5): SAVISQKPSRDICQRGTSLTIQCQVDSQVTMMFWYRQQPGQSLTLIATANQGSEATYESGFVIDKFPISRPNLTFSTLTVSNMSPEDSSIYLCSVGSGGIQETQYFGPGTRLLVL.

This clone was found a few times. CDR3 bases: TGTGCCAGCAGCCTGTCCCACTACGGTGAGACCCAGTACTTC. Its protein is CASSLSHYGETQYF. The rearrangement joins TRBV21-1 to TRBJ2-5; no check of the table's D call, TRBD2, against the DNA was made. TRBV21-1 is annotated as a pseudogene. CDR3 length: 14 amino acids.